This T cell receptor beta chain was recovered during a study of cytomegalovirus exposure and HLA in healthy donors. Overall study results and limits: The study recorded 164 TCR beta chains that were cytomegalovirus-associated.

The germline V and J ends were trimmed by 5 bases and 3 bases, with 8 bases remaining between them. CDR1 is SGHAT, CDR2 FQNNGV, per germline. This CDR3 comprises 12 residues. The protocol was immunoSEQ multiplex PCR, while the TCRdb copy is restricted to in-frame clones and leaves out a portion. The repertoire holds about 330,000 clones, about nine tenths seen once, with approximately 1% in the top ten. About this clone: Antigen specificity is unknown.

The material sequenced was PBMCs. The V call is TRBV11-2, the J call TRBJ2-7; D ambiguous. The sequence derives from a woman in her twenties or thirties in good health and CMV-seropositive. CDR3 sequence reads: CASSGISYEQYF. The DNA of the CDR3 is TGTGCCAGCAGCGGGATTAGCTACGAGCAGTACTTC.